The rows below give T cell receptor beta chains drawn from one sample of a study. MiXCR was run by TCRdb on the 5' RACE reads, yielding one entry per CDR3 protein. The table lists about 57,000 distinct CDR3 sequences, about 28% of them singletons. Sequenced: tumor-infiltrating Tregs sorted from the breast tumor. The receptors were sampled from a female donor with breast cancer. The CDR3 runs from the conserved cysteine through the conserved F or W. The order of the fields is J gene, V gene, D gene, clone size, CDR3 DNA, CDR3 protein. The D gene is left open where the match is weak. Some rows have no size entry. The others give once, few or many, or a class for an expanded clone.

j_gene: TRBJ1-5; v_gene: TRBV24-1; d_gene: .; abundance: many; CDR3nt: TGTGCCACCAGTGATTCCGGCAGCCGGGCCGGAGCCCAGCATTTT; CDR3aa: CATSDSGSRAGAQHF
j_gene: TRBJ1-1; v_gene: TRBV4-1; d_gene: TRBD1; abundance: once; CDR3nt: TGCGCCAGCAGCCGGACAGGGTTCATGGCTTTCTTT; CDR3aa: CASSRTGFMAFF
j_gene: TRBJ2-1; v_gene: TRBV10-3; d_gene: .; abundance: many; CDR3nt: TGTGCCATCAGGGAGAGGGAGCGATACAATGAGCAGTTCTTC; CDR3aa: CAIRERERYNEQFF
j_gene: TRBJ1-5; v_gene: TRBV28; d_gene: TRBD1; abundance: .; CDR3nt: TGTGCCAGCAGCAAGCCCGGGACAGGGTATAAGCCCCAGCATTTT; CDR3aa: CASSKPGTGYKPQHF
j_gene: TRBJ1-3; v_gene: TRBV20-1; d_gene: .; abundance: .; CDR3nt: TGCAGTGCTAGGGGGATTGGCAGATCCTCTGGAAACACCATATATTTT; CDR3aa: CSARGIGRSSGNTIYF
j_gene: TRBJ2-7; v_gene: TRBV18; d_gene: TRBD2; abundance: .; CDR3nt: TGTGCCAGCTCACCACGGGCGGGAGAGACCTACGAGCAGTACTTC; CDR3aa: CASSPRAGETYEQYF
j_gene: TRBJ1-1; v_gene: TRBV7-9; d_gene: .; abundance: many; CDR3nt: TGTGCCAGCAGCCAACAGTACACTGAAGCTTTCTTT; CDR3aa: CASSQQYTEAFF
j_gene: TRBJ2-1; v_gene: TRBV12-3/TRBV12-4; d_gene: TRBD1; abundance: many; CDR3nt: TGTGCCAGCAGTTTGGACAGGGCTCGGGTTGAGCAGTTCTTC; CDR3aa: CASSLDRARVEQFF
j_gene: TRBJ2-2; v_gene: TRBV5-1; d_gene: .; abundance: .; CDR3nt: TGCGCCAGCAGCTTGGCATCCGGAAACACCGGGGAGCTGTTTTTT; CDR3aa: CASSLASGNTGELFF
j_gene: TRBJ1-1; v_gene: TRBV9; d_gene: TRBD1; abundance: few; CDR3nt: TGTGCCAGCAGCAGGGACAGGGGAGACGACACTGAAGCTTTCTTT; CDR3aa: CASSRDRGDDTEAFF
j_gene: TRBJ2-5; v_gene: TRBV5-4; d_gene: TRBD1; abundance: .; CDR3nt: TGTGCCAGCAGCCCGGGACAGGGGCAGACCCAGTACTTC; CDR3aa: CASSPGQGQTQYF
j_gene: TRBJ2-7; v_gene: TRBV5-6; d_gene: .; abundance: few; CDR3nt: TGTGCCAGCAGCCCGATCCGGGGATCCTACGAGCAGTACTTC; CDR3aa: CASSPIRGSYEQYF
j_gene: TRBJ2-7; v_gene: TRBV12-3/TRBV12-4; d_gene: TRBD2; abundance: .; CDR3nt: TGTGCCAGCAGTCATAGCGGGAGGTCCTCCTACGAGCAGTACTTC; CDR3aa: CASSHSGRSSYEQYF
j_gene: TRBJ2-3; v_gene: TRBV5-1; d_gene: .; abundance: .; CDR3nt: TGCGCCAGCAGCTTGGGGGGGGTCGTCTCGGATACGCAGTATTTT; CDR3aa: CASSLGGVVSDTQYF
j_gene: TRBJ2-5; v_gene: TRBV4-1; d_gene: .; abundance: few; CDR3nt: TGCGCCAGCAGCGACGGGATGACAGCGAAGACCCAGTACTTC; CDR3aa: CASSDGMTAKTQYF
j_gene: TRBJ2-7; v_gene: TRBV10-3; d_gene: .; abundance: few; CDR3nt: TGTGCCATCAGTGATAGGTGGGGGGCCTACGAGCAGTACTTC; CDR3aa: CAISDRWGAYEQYF
j_gene: TRBJ1-5; v_gene: TRBV15; d_gene: .; abundance: medium-sized; CDR3nt: TGTGCCACCAGCACCCTCGGGGATAGCAATCAGCCCCAGCATTTT; CDR3aa: CATSTLGDSNQPQHF
j_gene: TRBJ2-5; v_gene: TRBV7-3; d_gene: TRBD1; abundance: .; CDR3nt: TGTGCCAGCAGCCGGGGACAGGGAGAGACCCAGTACTTC; CDR3aa: CASSRGQGETQYF
j_gene: TRBJ2-7; v_gene: TRBV20-1; d_gene: TRBD1; abundance: many; CDR3nt: TGCAGTGCTACCAGAATCATATACCGGACAGGGAAATCTTACGAGCAGTACTTC; CDR3aa: CSATRIIYRTGKSYEQYF
j_gene: TRBJ2-5; v_gene: TRBV20-1; d_gene: TRBD2; abundance: many; CDR3nt: TGCAGTGCCAGACCGGGGGGGGAGACCCAGTACTTC; CDR3aa: CSARPGGETQYF
j_gene: TRBJ1-1; v_gene: TRBV10-3; d_gene: .; abundance: once; CDR3nt: TGTGCCATCAGTGAGTCGTCGTCGGGTGAAGCTTTCTTT; CDR3aa: CAISESSSGEAFF
j_gene: TRBJ2-7; v_gene: TRBV20-1; d_gene: TRBD2; abundance: .; CDR3nt: TGCAGTGCTAGTCTCCTAGCGGGATCGGGCGAGCGGTACTTC; CDR3aa: CSASLLAGSGERYF
j_gene: TRBJ1-2; v_gene: TRBV15; d_gene: .; abundance: few; CDR3nt: TGTGCCACCAGCAGAGATCAGGGGACCTATGGCTACACCTTC; CDR3aa: CATSRDQGTYGYTF
j_gene: TRBJ1-5; v_gene: TRBV9; d_gene: .; abundance: medium-sized; CDR3nt: TGTGCCAGCAGTCCGACAGACAATCAGCCCCAGCATTTT; CDR3aa: CASSPTDNQPQHF
j_gene: TRBJ1-1; v_gene: TRBV20-1; d_gene: .; abundance: few; CDR3nt: TGCAGTGCTAGCCGGGGGGCTCTGGGGAACACTGAAGCTTTCTTT; CDR3aa: CSASRGALGNTEAFF
j_gene: TRBJ2-2; v_gene: TRBV10-1; d_gene: TRBD2; abundance: few; CDR3nt: TGCGCCAGCAGTGACGGCTCGGGAGGGCCTCACGGGGAGCTGTTTTTT; CDR3aa: CASSDGSGGPHGELFF
j_gene: TRBJ2-7; v_gene: TRBV28; d_gene: .; abundance: few; CDR3nt: TGTGCCAGCAGTTTACTCATCTCCGGACAGTCCCCCTACGAGCAGTACTTC; CDR3aa: CASSLLISGQSPYEQYF
j_gene: TRBJ1-1; v_gene: TRBV7-2; d_gene: .; abundance: many; CDR3nt: TGTGCCAGCAGCTTACTGGGGCCCGGGAACACTGAAGCTTTCTTT; CDR3aa: CASSLLGPGNTEAFF
j_gene: TRBJ2-3; v_gene: TRBV5-5; d_gene: .; abundance: .; CDR3nt: TGTGCCAGCAGCTTGGGGGCTAGGGATACGCAGTATTTT; CDR3aa: CASSLGARDTQYF
j_gene: TRBJ2-1; v_gene: TRBV7-2; d_gene: TRBD1; abundance: .; CDR3nt: TGTGCCAGCAGCACGGGACAGATCTACAATGAGCAGTTCTTC; CDR3aa: CASSTGQIYNEQFF
j_gene: TRBJ2-3; v_gene: TRBV20-1; d_gene: TRBD2; abundance: .; CDR3nt: TGCAGTGCTAGCTCAGCGGGAGTATCTGATACGCAGTATTTT; CDR3aa: CSASSAGVSDTQYF
j_gene: TRBJ1-2; v_gene: TRBV4-1; d_gene: TRBD1; abundance: .; CDR3nt: TGCGCCAGCAGCGCGGAACAGGGGGAGGGCTACACCTTC; CDR3aa: CASSAEQGEGYTF
j_gene: TRBJ1-6; v_gene: TRBV27; d_gene: .; abundance: .; CDR3nt: TGTGCCAGCACCGTGGCCTATAATTCACCCCTCCACTTT; CDR3aa: CASTVAYNSPLHF
j_gene: TRBJ2-7; v_gene: TRBV29-1; d_gene: TRBD1; abundance: medium-sized; CDR3nt: TGCAGCGTTGTGGGACAGGCCTACGAGCAGTACTTC; CDR3aa: CSVVGQAYEQYF
j_gene: TRBJ1-3; v_gene: TRBV7-8; d_gene: .; abundance: many; CDR3nt: TGTGCCAGCAGCCTGACAGAAAACACCATATATTTT; CDR3aa: CASSLTENTIYF
j_gene: TRBJ2-1; v_gene: TRBV27; d_gene: .; abundance: .; CDR3nt: TGTGCCAGCAGTCCGCGAGGGACCATCCACAATGAGCAGTTCTTC; CDR3aa: CASSPRGTIHNEQFF
j_gene: TRBJ2-7; v_gene: TRBV6-1; d_gene: TRBD2; abundance: .; CDR3nt: TGTGCCAGCAGTGAAGGAGGGACTAGCGTCTACGAGCAGTACTTC; CDR3aa: CASSEGGTSVYEQYF
j_gene: TRBJ1-1; v_gene: TRBV7-2; d_gene: .; abundance: many; CDR3nt: TGTGCCAGCAGCTTAATCCAGACTGAAGCTTTCTTT; CDR3aa: CASSLIQTEAFF
j_gene: TRBJ1-1; v_gene: TRBV5-4; d_gene: .; abundance: .; CDR3nt: TGTGCCAGCAGCTTTGTGGATGTCTTGAACACTGAAGCTTTCTTT; CDR3aa: CASSFVDVLNTEAFF
j_gene: TRBJ1-1; v_gene: TRBV7-8; d_gene: .; abundance: .; CDR3nt: TGTGCCAGCAGCTTACCCCTCGACAGGAACACTGAAGCTTTCTTT; CDR3aa: CASSLPLDRNTEAFF
j_gene: TRBJ2-5; v_gene: TRBV5-6; d_gene: TRBD2; abundance: .; CDR3nt: TGTGCCAGCAGCAGAGAAGCGGGGGGCCTACAAGAGACCCAGTACTTC; CDR3aa: CASSREAGGLQETQYF
j_gene: TRBJ1-2; v_gene: TRBV7-2; d_gene: .; abundance: .; CDR3nt: TGTGCCAGCAGCTTAAATAAGGGGAACTATGGCTACACCTTC; CDR3aa: CASSLNKGNYGYTF
j_gene: TRBJ2-5; v_gene: TRBV20-1; d_gene: TRBD2; abundance: .; CDR3nt: TGCAGTGCAAGACTAGCGGGGGGGCTTGAGACCCAGTACTTC; CDR3aa: CSARLAGGLETQYF
j_gene: TRBJ1-2; v_gene: TRBV7-2; d_gene: .; abundance: many; CDR3nt: TGTGCCAGCAGCTTAGCGGGGTTTACAAGCTACACCTTC; CDR3aa: CASSLAGFTSYTF
j_gene: TRBJ2-3; v_gene: TRBV29-1; d_gene: TRBD2; abundance: .; CDR3nt: TGCAGCCCACGGACGGGGGGAGATACGCAGTATTTT; CDR3aa: CSPRTGGDTQYF
j_gene: TRBJ2-2; v_gene: TRBV5-1; d_gene: .; abundance: .; CDR3nt: TGCGCCAGCAGCTTGGAAGGACCCGGCGGGGAGCTGTTTTTT; CDR3aa: CASSLEGPGGELFF
j_gene: TRBJ1-1; v_gene: TRBV7-9; d_gene: .; abundance: few; CDR3nt: TGTGCCAGCAGCTTTGGGGCGAACACTGAAGCTTTCTTT; CDR3aa: CASSFGANTEAFF
j_gene: TRBJ2-2; v_gene: TRBV10-3; d_gene: .; abundance: .; CDR3nt: TGTGCCATCAGTGAGGAGGGACAGAACACCGGGGAGCTGTTTTTT; CDR3aa: CAISEEGQNTGELFF
j_gene: TRBJ1-2; v_gene: TRBV21-1; d_gene: .; abundance: .; CDR3nt: TGTGCCAGCAGCAGAAGACAGGGGGTCTTCGGCTACACCTTC; CDR3aa: CASSRRQGVFGYTF
j_gene: TRBJ2-3; v_gene: TRBV5-1; d_gene: TRBD1; abundance: .; CDR3nt: TGCGCCAGCAGCCCCGGGCAGGCAGGGGGCACAGATACGCGGTATTTT; CDR3aa: CASSPGQAGGTDTRYF
j_gene: TRBJ2-7; v_gene: TRBV2; d_gene: .; abundance: many; CDR3nt: TGTGCCAGCAGTGTCAACGGCCCTTCGTTGGAGCAGTACTTC; CDR3aa: CASSVNGPSLEQYF
j_gene: TRBJ1-2; v_gene: TRBV5-1; d_gene: .; abundance: .; CDR3nt: TGCGCCAGCAGCTTGGATCCGGGTTGGGACTATGGCTACACCTTC; CDR3aa: CASSLDPGWDYGYTF
j_gene: TRBJ2-3; v_gene: TRBV7-3; d_gene: TRBD2; abundance: .; CDR3nt: TGTGCCAGCAGCTTTATAGCGGGGGGCGGCACAGATACGCAGTATTTT; CDR3aa: CASSFIAGGGTDTQYF
j_gene: TRBJ1-2; v_gene: TRBV4-2; d_gene: .; abundance: many; CDR3nt: TGTGCCAGCAGCCAAGATGAGGGGGGGATATATGGCTACACCTTC; CDR3aa: CASSQDEGGIYGYTF
j_gene: TRBJ2-2; v_gene: TRBV7-2; d_gene: .; abundance: few; CDR3nt: TGTGCCAGCAGCTTAGATATCGGGGAGCTGTTTTTT; CDR3aa: CASSLDIGELFF